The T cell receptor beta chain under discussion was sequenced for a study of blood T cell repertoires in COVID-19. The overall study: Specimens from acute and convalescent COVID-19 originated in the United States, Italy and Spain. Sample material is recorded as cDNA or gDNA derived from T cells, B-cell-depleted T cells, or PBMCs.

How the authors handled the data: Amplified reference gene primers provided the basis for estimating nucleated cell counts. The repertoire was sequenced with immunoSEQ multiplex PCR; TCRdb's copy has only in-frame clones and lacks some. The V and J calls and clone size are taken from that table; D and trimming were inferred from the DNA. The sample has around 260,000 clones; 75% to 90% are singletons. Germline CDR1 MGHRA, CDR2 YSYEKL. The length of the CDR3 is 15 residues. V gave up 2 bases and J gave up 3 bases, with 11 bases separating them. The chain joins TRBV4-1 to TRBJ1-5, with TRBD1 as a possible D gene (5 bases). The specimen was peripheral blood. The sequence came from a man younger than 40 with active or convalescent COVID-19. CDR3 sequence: CASSQTGGPNQPQHF. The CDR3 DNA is TGCGCCAGCAGCCAAACCGGGGGACCCAATCAGCCCCAGCATTTT.